The rows below give T cell receptor beta chains drawn from one sample of a study of response to subunit inactivated influenza vaccine. TCRdb independently ran MiXCR on the RT-PCR reads; one entry per CDR3 protein. The sample consists of about 530,000 distinct CDR3 sequences, 10% to 15% of them appearing once. The sequencing here drew on PBMCs from blood, taken 35 to 45 days after vaccination. The receptors stem from a man aged 45 to 65 who received an inactivated influenza vaccine. Both conserved end residues are part of each CDR3. A D gene is named only where the DNA matches it firmly. Clone sizes are given selectively: once, few, many, or a class where the clone is expanded.

D gene	CDR3 length	J gene	clone size	V gene	CDR3 DNA	CDR3 protein
TRBD1	17	TRBJ2-3	.	TRBV5-1	TGCGCCAGCAGCCCCGGGACAGTGGTCCTTGGGACAGATACGCAGTATTTT	CASSPGTVVLGTDTQYF
.	14	TRBJ2-7	few	TRBV6-5	TGTGCCAGCAGTTACTCGGAACGGGGGTACGAGCAGTACTTC	CASSYSERGYEQYF
TRBD1	19	TRBJ1-2	.	TRBV4-2	TGTGCCAGCAGCGAACAGACAGGGGGTGTATACCACCGTAACTATGGCTACACCTTC	CASSEQTGGVYHRNYGYTF
TRBD2	15	TRBJ2-7	few	TRBV12-3/TRBV12-4	TGTGCCAGCAGTTCTGGGAGGGGAAGTAACTACGAGCAGTACTTC	CASSSGRGSNYEQYF
TRBD2	15	TRBJ2-7	few	TRBV5-1	TGCGCCAGCAGCGTTAGCGGGGGAAACCCCTACGAGCAGTACTTC	CASSVSGGNPYEQYF
.	15	TRBJ2-3	many	TRBV20-1	TGCAGTGCCACCACCAAAGCGAGAAATTCAGATACGCAGTATTTT	CSATTKARNSDTQYF
TRBD1	16	TRBJ1-1	many	TRBV12-3/TRBV12-4	TGTGCCAGCAGTTTATCCGGGACAGGGTTTAACACTGAAGCTTTCTTT	CASSLSGTGFNTEAFF
.	13	TRBJ2-7	few	TRBV7-9	TGTGCCAGCAGCTTAGACAACCACTACGAGCAGTACTTC	CASSLDNHYEQYF
.	15	TRBJ2-2	few	TRBV20-1	TGCAGTGCTAGAGCACGTCACAGGTCAACCGGGGAGCTGTTTTTT	CSARARHRSTGELFF
.	14	TRBJ2-3	.	TRBV3-1	TGTGCCAGCAGCCAAGAAGTCCACACAGATACGCAGTATTTT	CASSQEVHTDTQYF
.	17	TRBJ1-3	.	TRBV7-9	TGTGCCAGCAGCTTAAATGGTGCATCTCACTCTGGAAACACCATATATTTT	CASSLNGASHSGNTIYF
TRBD1	14	TRBJ2-7	.	TRBV11-2	TGTGCCAGCAGCTTAAACAGGGGGCGCTTCCGGCAGTACTTC	CASSLNRGRFRQYF
.	15	TRBJ2-3	many	TRBV5-6	TGTGCCAGCAGCTCACCCATGAAAAGCACAGATACGCAGTATTTT	CASSSPMKSTDTQYF
TRBD1	20	TRBJ2-5	few	TRBV28	TGTGCCAGCAGTTTGGGACTGGGGGACCCCGGGACAGGGGTTTGGGAGACCCAGTACTTC	CASSLGLGDPGTGVWETQYF
TRBD1	17	TRBJ2-3	.	TRBV7-8	TGTGCCAGCAGCTTAGAACCACAGGGGCACCTTTTGGATACGCAGTATTTT	CASSLEPQGHLLDTQYF
.	14	TRBJ2-2	few	TRBV7-2	TGTGCCAGCAGCTCCGGGACCCGCACCGGGGAGCTGTTTTTT	CASSSGTRTGELFF
TRBD2	17	TRBJ2-3	few	TRBV28	TGTGCCAGCAGTTTTCCTAGACTAGCGGCCCGCACAGATACGCAGTATTTT	CASSFPRLAARTDTQYF
.	13	TRBJ1-1	few	TRBV20-1	TGCAGTGCTAGTAAGGGATATAACACTGAAGCTTTCTTT	CSASKGYNTEAFF
.	12	TRBJ2-7	few	TRBV7-2	TGTGCCAGCAGCTTAGGAGGCGGCCTACAGTACTTC	CASSLGGGLQYF
.	16	TRBJ1-1	.	TRBV7-2	TGTGCCAGCAGCCTCCTGGGGAAAACACCGAACACTGAAGCTTTCTTT	CASSLLGKTPNTEAFF
.	11	TRBJ2-7	.	TRBV10-2	TGCGCCAGCAGTGAAGGGACCGAGCAGTACTTC	CASSEGTEQYF
.	12	TRBJ2-7	.	TRBV11-2	TGTGCCAGCAGCTGGAACGGTTACGAGCAGTACTTC	CASSWNGYEQYF
.	14	TRBJ2-5	.	TRBV20-1	TGCAGTGCTAGAGTCCCGGGTACGTCGGAGACCCAGTACTTC	CSARVPGTSETQYF
TRBD2	15	TRBJ2-7	.	TRBV7-6	TGTGCCAGCAGCCCATGGGACTACAACTCCTACGAGCAGTACTTC	CASSPWDYNSYEQYF
.	16	TRBJ2-3	.	TRBV6-2/TRBV6-3	TGTGCCAGCAGTGACCCCGGACTATTCGGAACAGATACGCAGTATTTT	CASSDPGLFGTDTQYF
TRBD1	18	TRBJ2-6	few	TRBV18	TGTGCCAGCTCAGGGACAGGGGTGATGTGGTCTGGGGCCAACGTCCTGACTTTC	CASSGTGVMWSGANVLTF
.	14	TRBJ2-2	.	TRBV7-9	TGTGCCAGCAGCGATCGAGGGCCCACCGGGGAGCTGTTTTTT	CASSDRGPTGELFF
TRBD1	14	TRBJ2-7	.	TRBV5-1	TGCGCCAGCAACCAGGCAGGGGGCAGCTACGAGCAGTACTTC	CASNQAGGSYEQYF
.	13	TRBJ2-2	.	TRBV5-1	TGCGCCGCCAGCCCTGGAAACACCGGGGAGCTGTTTTTT	CAASPGNTGELFF
.	15	TRBJ2-7	.	TRBV9	TGTGCCAGCAGCCTCGGGGCAGCCGCATACTACGAGCAGTACTTC	CASSLGAAAYYEQYF
.	12	TRBJ2-1	many	TRBV29-1	TGCAGCGTTGAAGTAACAGCTTATGAGCAGTTCTTC	CSVEVTAYEQFF
.	13	TRBJ1-2	few	TRBV7-9	TGTGCCAGCAGCCCGGACGGCTTCTATGGCTACACCTTC	CASSPDGFYGYTF
TRBD2	18	TRBJ2-3	.	TRBV7-6	TGTGCCAGCAGCTTAGTTGGTTATGGACTAGCTGTAACAGATACGCAGTATTTT	CASSLVGYGLAVTDTQYF
TRBD2	16	TRBJ2-1	few	TRBV10-2	TGCGCCAGCAGTGATCGGGAGGGCGTTATTTGGAATGAGCAGTTCTTC	CASSDREGVIWNEQFF
.	15	TRBJ2-1	.	TRBV4-2	TGTGCCAGCAGCCACGGACAGAGCTCCTACAATGAGCAGTTCTTC	CASSHGQSSYNEQFF
TRBD1	17	TRBJ2-1	.	TRBV24-1	TGTGCCACCAGTGCGGAGGGTGACAGGGGACGGTACAATGAGCAGTTCTTC	CATSAEGDRGRYNEQFF
.	13	TRBJ2-5	.	TRBV30	TGTGCCTGGAGTGCGCTTAAAAAAGAGACCCAGTACTTC	CAWSALKKETQYF
.	15	TRBJ2-1	many	TRBV5-1	TGCGCCAGCAGCTTGGATCGTATTCGGGCCAATGAGCAGTTCTTC	CASSLDRIRANEQFF
.	14	TRBJ2-7	.	TRBV28	TGTGCCAGCGGCCGGCTTCAACAGTCCTACGAGCAGTACTTC	CASGRLQQSYEQYF
.	14	TRBJ1-4	few	TRBV20-1	TGCAGTGCTAGAGATTTGGGTGGGAATGAAAAACTGTTTTTT	CSARDLGGNEKLFF
.	14	TRBJ2-3	.	TRBV7-9	TGTGCCAGCAGCCCAAGACTCGGCACAGATACGCAGTATTTT	CASSPRLGTDTQYF
TRBD1	15	TRBJ2-2	.	TRBV5-1	TGCGCCAGCAGCTTTGAGACAGGGTACACCGGGGAGCTGTTTTTT	CASSFETGYTGELFF
TRBD1	14	TRBJ1-1	many	TRBV10-3	TGTGCCATCAGACAGACAGGGCTGAACACTGAAGCTTTCTTT	CAIRQTGLNTEAFF
.	15	TRBJ2-2	many	TRBV7-9	TGTGCCAGCATCCCACTAGGCAGAAGGTCCGGGGAGCTGTTTTTT	CASIPLGRRSGELFF
TRBD1	15	TRBJ1-1	.	TRBV3-1	TGTGCCAGCAGCACCCGAGGGGGCGGGAACACTGAAGCTTTCTTT	CASSTRGGGNTEAFF
.	14	TRBJ2-7	.	TRBV15	TGTGCCACCAGCAGAGCCCCAGGTTCCTACGAGCAGTACTTC	CATSRAPGSYEQYF
TRBD2	15	TRBJ2-3	few	TRBV3-1	TGTGCCAGCAGCCAACGGACTAGCGGGCTGGATACGCAGTATTTT	CASSQRTSGLDTQYF
TRBD2	15	TRBJ2-5	.	TRBV4-3	TGCGCCAGCAGCCTATCGGGACTATCACAAGAGACCCAGTACTTC	CASSLSGLSQETQYF
.	17	TRBJ2-7	few	TRBV3-1	TGTGCCAGCAGCATCCCCTGGGGGGCAGGGAGGATCTACGAGCAGTACTTC	CASSIPWGAGRIYEQYF
TRBD2	16	TRBJ2-6	.	TRBV5-1	TGCGCCAGCAGCTTGTCGGGGGGCTCTGGGGCCAACGTCCTGACTTTC	CASSLSGGSGANVLTF
.	14	TRBJ2-7	.	TRBV2	TGTGCCAGCAGCGACCGGGACAAAGCCTACGAGCAGTACTTC	CASSDRDKAYEQYF
.	15	TRBJ2-7	few	TRBV29-1	TGCAGCGTTGACGGCACAAATGGGGGGACCTACGAGCAGTACTTC	CSVDGTNGGTYEQYF
TRBD2	17	TRBJ2-1	.	TRBV5-1	TGCGCCAGCAGCTTCTTGGGACTAGCGTTCTCCTACAATGAGCAGTTCTTC	CASSFLGLAFSYNEQFF
TRBD1	16	TRBJ2-5	few	TRBV11-2	TGTGCCAGCAGCTTAGGGGGGACAGCGAGGAGGGAGACCCAGTACTTC	CASSLGGTARRETQYF
.	16	TRBJ2-1	few	TRBV10-3	TGTGCCATCAGTGTAAGGAACCCTTCCTCCTACAATGAGCAGTTCTTC	CAISVRNPSSYNEQFF